This T cell receptor beta chain was recovered during a study of shared clonotypes between healthy human individuals. CD45RO-negative, CCR7-positively selected cells formed the naive CD8 fraction, excluding terminally differentiated effector memory CD45RA+ cells. None of the donors, who were healthy HIV-negative adults, had recently had acute infections or vaccinations. Nashville, Tennessee was home to all donors, each a Caucasian adult. In the authors' workflow: Sequence data from immunoSEQ were junction-only and lacked quality scores; consequently, filtering differed. Here immunoSEQ multiplex PCR was the method, and the copy in TCRdb shows in-frame clones only, minus some. V and J calls and clone size are as listed in that table; D and trimming were resolved from the DNA. The table records hundreds of thousands of clones, about 96% of them present only once. The CDR3 covers 15 residues. V dropped 5 bases and J dropped 7; count of bases not matched to a gene: 10. Germline loops: CDR1 SGHAT, CDR2 FQNNGV.

The table lists this clone with a count of one. V and J are TRBV11-2 and TRBJ1-2; 10 bases are a match to TRBD1. Sequencing was carried out using naive CD8+ T cells sorted from blood. The origin of this receptor is a young man in good health. CDR3 DNA sequence: TGTGCCAGCAGCCAATACCTGACAGGGGGCGGTGGCTACACCTTC. Translation gives CASSQYLTGGGGYTF.